A single sample is the source of the 26 T cell receptor beta chains below, sequenced in a study of blood T cell repertoires in COVID-19. Generated by immunoSEQ multiplex PCR, the TCRdb table keeps only in-frame clones and is missing some. The data contain 200,000 to 250,000 clones, around 88% of them singletons. Sequencing was done on a sample of peripheral blood. These receptor sequences come from a woman between 25 and 40 years old who had recovered from COVID-19.

The chain employs TRBV6-5 and TRBJ1-4; 7 bases agree with TRBD1. CDR3 length equals 15 residues. The V segment lost 8 bases and the J segment 7 bases; nucleotides outside the gene matches: 13. CDR1 and CDR2 from the germline V gene are MNHEY and SVGAGI. The CDR3 here is CASANPLGTVEKLFF. CDR3 nucleotide sequence: TGTGCCAGCGCAAACCCACTAGGGACAGTTGAAAAACTGTTTTTT.

The chain joins TRBV15 to TRBJ1-2; no clear D gene. Per germline, CDR1 LNHNV and CDR2 YYDKDF (reference sequence). V was trimmed by 0 bases and J by 9 bases, leaving 5 bases between them. The CDR3 consists of 11 residues. CDR3 sequence reads: CATSRDSRYTF. The CDR3 region has the DNA TGTGCCACCAGCAGAGACTCCCGCTACACCTTC.

V gene TRBV4-2 combines with J gene TRBJ2-2, with D perhaps TRBD2 (5 bases). This CDR3 comprises 13 residues. The V end was cut by 3 bases, the J end by 8 bases, with 10 bases between. CDR1 and CDR2 (germline): LGHNA, YNFKEQ. The chain's CDR3 is CASSQEDLGELFF. CDR3 coding DNA: TGTGCCAGCAGCCAGGAGGATCTGGGGGAGCTGTTTTTT.

CDR3 residues: CASSQRGTNEKLFF. In DNA form, the CDR3 reads TGTGCCAGCAGCCAGCGGGGAACTAATGAAAAACTGTTTTTT. The chain uses TRBV7-9 and TRBJ1-4; no clear D gene. Per the germline V gene, CDR1 is SEHNR and CDR2 is FQNEAQ (reference sequence). The CDR3 sequence is 14 residues long. Trimming left V 5 bases short and J 1 base short, with 8 bases between.

The chain employs TRBV11-2 and TRBJ2-3, with 8 bases lining up with TRBD2. J gave up 4 bases and V 3 bases, and 9 bases lay outside the gene matches. The length of the CDR3 is 16 residues. Germline V gene sequence: CDR1 SGHAT, CDR2 FQNNGV. CDR3 DNA sequence: TGTGCCAGCAGCTTGTCGGGGGGGCCTCTGGCAGATACGCAGTATTTT. Protein sequence: CASSLSGGPLADTQYF.

The chain is built from TRBV7-9 and TRBJ1-5; D unresolved. Trimming shortened V by 3 bases and J by 2 bases, and 5 bases separated the two germline ends. Germline lookup yields CDR1 SEHNR and CDR2 FQNEAQ (reference sequence). The CDR3 loop spans 13 amino acids. The CDR3 region has the DNA TGTGCCAGCAGCTTCGGGGGCAATCAGCCCCAGCATTTT. Protein sequence: CASSFGGNQPQHF.

Many counts were recorded for this clone. The rearrangement uses TRBV3-1 (or the pseudogene TRBV3-2) and TRBJ1-6; D is possibly TRBD1 (5 bases). With 3 bases removed from V and 10 bases from J, the gap between germline ends came to 10 bases. Germline V gene lookup returns CDR1 LGHDT and CDR2 YNNKEL (reference sequence). The CDR3 has 13 amino acids. Here the CDR3 reads CASSHGAFSPLHF. The CDR3 region has the DNA TGTGCCAGCAGCCATGGGGCCTTCTCACCCCTCCACTTT.

This clone was recorded a few times. V usage is TRBV27 and J usage is TRBJ1-2; 11 bases are shared with TRBD1. The CDR3 is 16 amino acids. CDR1 and CDR2 from the germline V gene are MNHEY and SMNVEV (reference sequence). Trimming removed 3 bases from V and 8 bases from J; junction bases left unmatched: 11. CDR3 DNA: TGTGCCAGCAGTTTTTCTTCAGGACAGGGGGCGCGGGGCTACACCTTC. This encodes CASSFSSGQGARGYTF.

This chain links TRBV11-2 with TRBJ2-2; tentatively, D is TRBD1 (6 bases). This CDR3 region has 14 residues. Germline-derived CDR1 and CDR2 are SGHAT and FQNNGV. V lost 4 bases, J lost 6 bases, and 12 bases lay in between. The CDR3 region has the DNA TGTGCCAGCAGCTCAACCCCAGGGGCCGGGGAGCTGTTTTTT. Its translation is CASSSTPGAGELFF.

The chain combines TRBV27 with TRBJ1-1; 11 nucleotides align to TRBD1. CDR3 length equals 16 residues. The V gene's germline CDR1 is MNHEY and CDR2 SMNVEV (reference sequence). Unmatched junction bases numbered 6, after V lost 6 bases and J lost 0 bases. DNA of the CDR3: TGTGCCAGCAGCTCCGGGACAGGGGGAATGAACACTGAAGCTTTCTTT. Residues: CASSSGTGGMNTEAFF.

The chain joins TRBV5-1 to TRBJ2-5, with a tentative D call TRBD2 (5 bases). Germline V lookup: CDR1 SGHRS, CDR2 YFSETQ. This CDR3 region has 13 residues. V was cut by 5 bases and J by 3 bases, with 11 bases left in between. DNA of the CDR3: TGCGCCAGCAGTCCGTCCGGGGAAGAGACCCAGTACTTC. Translated: CASSPSGEETQYF.

This clone was recorded only once. The CDR3 region has the DNA TGTGCCAGCAGCTTCGAAGACGGGATAAGCTCTGGAAACACCATATATTTT. Amino acid sequence: CASSFEDGISSGNTIYF. The chain links TRBV5-5 to TRBJ1-3; D remains unclear. From germline, CDR1 is SGHKS and CDR2 YYEKEE (reference sequence). Deletions cut 2 bases from V and 0 bases from J, with 15 bases between. The CDR3 length is 17 residues.

This rearrangement joins TRBV5-1 to TRBJ1-2; D is ambiguous. This CDR3 has 14 amino acids. Trimming took 4 bases from V and 4 from J, leaving 14 bases between them. Germline assignment: CDR1 SGHRS and CDR2 YFSETQ. As DNA, the CDR3 is TGCGCCAGCAGCACGTCCGGGGAGATCTATGGCTACACCTTC. This translates into CASSTSGEIYGYTF.

The chain uses TRBV30 and TRBJ2-5, with 7 nucleotides matching TRBD1. The CDR3 extends over 12 amino acids. CDR1 is GTSNPN, CDR2 SVGIG, per germline (reference sequence). The J segment lost 4 bases and the V segment lost 4 bases, leaving 3 bases of the junction unmatched. The CDR3, as DNA: TGTGCCTGGACCAGGGGGAGAGAGACCCAGTACTTC. Its protein product is CAWTRGRETQYF.

This rearrangement joins TRBV30 to TRBJ2-7; 7 positions agree with TRBD2. The trim removed 0 bases at V and 4 bases at J, leaving 6 bases unmatched. Germline V CDR1 and CDR2: GTSNPN, SVGIG (reference sequence). The CDR3 length is 14 residues. CDR3 sequence: CAWSVGRRGYEQYF. The CDR3 DNA reads as TGTGCCTGGAGTGTAGGGAGGCGGGGGTACGAGCAGTACTTC.

This sequence joins TRBV5-1 and TRBJ1-4; D call uncertain. The germline gives CDR1 SGHRS, CDR2 YFSETQ. The CDR3 length is 13 residues. Trimming cost V 0 bases and J 3 bases, with 3 bases left between them. The CDR3 is CASSLGPNEKLFF. Here the CDR3 DNA reads TGCGCCAGCAGCTTGGGGCCTAATGAAAAACTGTTTTTT.

This clone was seen just once. The chain is built from TRBV29-1 and TRBJ2-7; perhaps TRBD1 as D (7 bases). The CDR3 runs 13 residues. Per germline, CDR1 SQVTM and CDR2 ANQGSEA. V was trimmed by 6 bases and J by 1 base, leaving 13 bases between them. The CDR3 DNA is TGCAGCGTGCTGACAGGGACTTCCTACGAGCAGTACTTC. Its translation: CSVLTGTSYEQYF.

The chain couples TRBV10-2 to TRBJ2-3, with unresolved D. Trimming left V 0 bases short and J 8 bases short, with 9 bases between. The CDR3 length is 13 residues. Per the germline V gene, CDR1 is WSHSY and CDR2 is SAAADI. Here the CDR3 reads CASSESSVFTQYF. Written as DNA, the CDR3 is TGCGCCAGCAGTGAGTCGTCAGTATTTACGCAGTATTTT.

The V gene is TRBV4-1, the J gene TRBJ2-7, with a possible D match to TRBD1 (7 bases). Trimming removed 3 bases at V and 7 bases at J, with 13 bases between. Germline values: CDR1 MGHRA, CDR2 YSYEKL. This CDR3 has 13 amino acids. The DNA of the CDR3 is TGCGCCAGCAGCCACCTCCCAGGGGGGGAGCAGTACTTC. Protein: CASSHLPGGEQYF.

The chain is built from TRBV15 and TRBJ1-5; possibly TRBD1 for D (5 bases). The V and J ends lost 2 bases and 11 bases respectively, with 25 bases between them. The germline V gene encodes CDR1 LNHNV and CDR2 YYDKDF (reference sequence). The CDR3 totals 17 residues. In nucleotides, the CDR3 is TGTGCCACCAGCAGACGCCAGGGACTGCCTGGAAGGTCAGCCCAGCATTTT. Protein product: CATSRRQGLPGRSAQHF. Complete variable domain (other parts from reference TRBV15 and TRBJ1-5): DAMVIQNPRYQVTQFGKPVTLSCSQTLNHNVMYWYQQKSSQAPKLLFHYYDKDFNNEADTPDNFQSRRPNTSFCFLDIRSPGLGDTAMYLCATSRRQGLPGRSAQHFGDGTRLSIL.

The genes are TRBV5-6 and TRBJ2-1, with 8 bases that match TRBD1. This CDR3 spans 16 amino acids. V was pared by 4 bases and J by 3 bases, with 9 bases of the junction left unmatched. The germline V gene has CDR1 SGHDT and CDR2 YYEEEE. The CDR3 sequence is CASSRGTGQVYNEQFF. For the CDR3, the DNA is TGTGCCAGCAGCCGCGGTACGGGACAGGTCTACAATGAGCAGTTCTTC. The full variable domain, completed using reference TRBV5-6 and TRBJ2-1, is DAGVTQSPTHLIKTRGQQVTLRCSPKSGHDTVSWYQQALGQGPQFIFQYYEEEERQRGNFPDRFSGHQFPNYSSELNVNALLLGDSALYLCASSRGTGQVYNEQFFGPGTRLTVL.

The V call is TRBV5-1, the J call TRBJ1-1, with D perhaps matching TRBD1 (5 bases). Germline CDR1 and CDR2: SGHRS and YFSETQ. The CDR3 has 15 amino acids. Trimming removed 6 bases from V and 0 bases from J, with 15 bases in between. CDR3 protein: CASTLGRVMNTEAFF. The CDR3 DNA reads as TGCGCCAGCACCCTTGGCAGGGTCATGAACACTGAAGCTTTCTTT. Full variable domain (outside the CDR3, taken from reference TRBV5-1 and TRBJ1-1): KAGVTQTPRYLIKTRGQQVTLSCSPISGHRSVSWYQQTPGQGLQFLFEYFSETQRNKGNFPGRFSGRQFSNSRSEMNVSTLELGDSALYLCASTLGRVMNTEAFFGQGTRLTVV.

V and J are TRBV2 and TRBJ2-2; 8 bases match TRBD1. The CDR3 loop spans 13 amino acids. Germline V CDR1 and CDR2: SNHLY, FYNNEI. J gave up 7 bases and V 6 bases, and 4 bases lay outside the gene matches. The DNA for the CDR3 is TGTGCCAGCAGGCAACAGGGGGACGGGGAGCTGTTTTTT. It translates to CASRQQGDGELFF.

Details on this clone: A read error may account for a junction end that differs from germline. This rearrangement joins TRBV6-6 to TRBJ1-2, with 9 positions matching TRBD1. Germline values: CDR1 MNHNY, CDR2 SVGAGI (reference sequence). There are 16 residues in the CDR3. CDR3 nucleotide sequence: TGTGCCAGCAGCTACTTCTCCGGGACAGGGTACAGTGGCTACACCTTC. Its protein is CASSYFSGTGYSGYTF.

This rearrangement joins TRBV7-2 to TRBJ1-6; D remains ambiguous. Trimming shortened V by 5 bases and J by 9 bases, and 11 bases separated the two germline ends. From germline, CDR1 is SGHTA and CDR2 FQGNSA. This CDR3 spans 13 amino acids. The CDR3 sequence: CASSPDRSSPLHF. CDR3 nucleotide sequence: TGTGCCAGCAGCCCCGATCGGAGTTCACCCCTCCACTTT.

This chain connects TRBV30 to TRBJ1-6; D is uncertain. Germline loops: CDR1 GTSNPN, CDR2 SVGIG (reference sequence). This CDR3 has 13 residues. V shed 5 bases and J shed 0 bases, with 5 bases lying between them. In DNA, the CDR3 is TGTGCCTGGGGGAGCTCCTATAATTCACCCCTCCACTTT. Translated, it gives CAWGSSYNSPLHF.